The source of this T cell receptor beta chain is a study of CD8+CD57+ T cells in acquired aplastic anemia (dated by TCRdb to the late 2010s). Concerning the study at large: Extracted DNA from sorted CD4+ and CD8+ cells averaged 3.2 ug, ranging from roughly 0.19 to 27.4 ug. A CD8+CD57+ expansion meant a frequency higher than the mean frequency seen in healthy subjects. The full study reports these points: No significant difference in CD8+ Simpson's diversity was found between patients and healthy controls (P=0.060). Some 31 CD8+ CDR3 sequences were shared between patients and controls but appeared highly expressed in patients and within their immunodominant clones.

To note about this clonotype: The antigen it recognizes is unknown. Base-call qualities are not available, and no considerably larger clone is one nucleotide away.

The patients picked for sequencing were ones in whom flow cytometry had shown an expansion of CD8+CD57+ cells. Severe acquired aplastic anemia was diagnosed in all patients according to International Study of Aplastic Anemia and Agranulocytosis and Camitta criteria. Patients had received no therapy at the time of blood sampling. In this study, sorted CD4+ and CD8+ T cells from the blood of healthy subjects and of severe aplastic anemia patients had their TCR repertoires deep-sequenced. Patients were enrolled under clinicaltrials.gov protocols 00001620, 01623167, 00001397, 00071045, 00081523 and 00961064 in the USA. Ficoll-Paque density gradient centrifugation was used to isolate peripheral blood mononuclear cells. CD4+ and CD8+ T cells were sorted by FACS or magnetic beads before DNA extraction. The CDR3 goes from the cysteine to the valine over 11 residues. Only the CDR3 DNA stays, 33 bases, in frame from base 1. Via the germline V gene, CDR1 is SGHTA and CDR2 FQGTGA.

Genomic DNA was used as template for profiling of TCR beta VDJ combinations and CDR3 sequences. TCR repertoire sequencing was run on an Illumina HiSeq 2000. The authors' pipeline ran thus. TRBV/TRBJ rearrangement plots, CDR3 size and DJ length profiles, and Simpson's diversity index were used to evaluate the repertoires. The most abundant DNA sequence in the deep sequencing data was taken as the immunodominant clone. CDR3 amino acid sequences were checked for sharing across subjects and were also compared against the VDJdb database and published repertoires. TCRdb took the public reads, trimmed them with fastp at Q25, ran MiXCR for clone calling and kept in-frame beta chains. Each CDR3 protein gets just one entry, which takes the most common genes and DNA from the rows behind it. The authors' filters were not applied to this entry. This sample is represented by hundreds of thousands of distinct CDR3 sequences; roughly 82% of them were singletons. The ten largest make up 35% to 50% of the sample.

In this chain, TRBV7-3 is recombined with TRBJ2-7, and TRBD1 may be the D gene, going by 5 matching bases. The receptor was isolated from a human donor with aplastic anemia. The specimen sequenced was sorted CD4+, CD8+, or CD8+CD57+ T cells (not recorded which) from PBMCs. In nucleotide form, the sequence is TGTGCCAGCAGCGACAGTGCCAAGGCGGTCGTA. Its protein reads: CASSDSAKAVV.